This T cell receptor (beta chain) originates from a study of blood T cells in healthy people across ages. Looked up from germline, CDR1 is MNHEY and CDR2 is SVGAGI. V dropped 6 bases and J dropped 0; count of bases not matched to a gene: 4. The CDR3 length is 15 residues. Staff drew around 10 milliliters of peripheral blood from each donor. Sample-barcoded 5' priming and a J-beta primer mix drove a second PCR of roughly 7 to 11 cycles. Through a template-switch adaptor with 12 random nucleotides, each cDNA molecule received a tag. From the 5' RACE reads, TCRdb called clonotypes with MiXCR, one entry per CDR3 protein. The sample has roughly 860,000 distinct CDR3 sequences, about 59% seen once; the top ten hold 28%. This clonotype has a handful of counts.

This chain links TRBV6-5 with TRBJ1-4; TRBD1 matches 7 bases. The source material was blood. This clonotype was obtained from a man aged 25-45 years in good health. The CDR3 spells CASSPDRATNEKLFF. In DNA, the CDR3 is TGTGCCAGCAGCCCCGACAGGGCAACTAATGAAAAACTGTTTTTT.